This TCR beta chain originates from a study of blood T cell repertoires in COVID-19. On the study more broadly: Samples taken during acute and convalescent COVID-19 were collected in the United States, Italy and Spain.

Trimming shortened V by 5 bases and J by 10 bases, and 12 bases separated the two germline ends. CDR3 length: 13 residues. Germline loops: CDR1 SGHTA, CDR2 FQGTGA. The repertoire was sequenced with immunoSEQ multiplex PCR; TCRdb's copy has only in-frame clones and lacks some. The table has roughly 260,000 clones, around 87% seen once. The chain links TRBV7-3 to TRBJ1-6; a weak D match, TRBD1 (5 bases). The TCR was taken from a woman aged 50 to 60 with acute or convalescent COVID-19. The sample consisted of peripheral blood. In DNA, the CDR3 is TGTGCCAGCAGCACCCAGGGTAGCTCACCCCTCCACTTT. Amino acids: CASSTQGSSPLHF.